Below are 27 T cell receptor beta chains sequenced from a single sample in a study of PD-1 blockade in classical Hodgkin lymphoma. Measured with immunoSEQ multiplex PCR; TCRdb has only the in-frame clones, and not every one. The sample lists about 90,000 clones; 89% were seen once. Autologous stem cell transplantation was followed by relapse in every patient, and brentuximab vedotin exposure varied. Source: peripheral blood mononuclear cells (PBMCs), taken before the second cycle of nivolumab. The receptors here all came from a human donor with classical Hodgkin lymphoma.

The gene calls are TRBV27 and TRBJ2-7; D is unresolved. The CDR3 spans 14 residues. The germline V gene has CDR1 MNHEY and CDR2 SMNVEV (reference sequence). V gave up 3 bases and J gave up 0 bases, with 9 bases separating them. The CDR3 sequence: CASSFAQASYEQYF. DNA for the CDR3: TGTGCCAGCAGTTTTGCCCAGGCCTCCTACGAGCAGTACTTC.

The chain recombines TRBV6-1 with TRBJ2-7; D unclear. The CDR3 covers 13 residues. Trimming stripped 0 bases from V and 2 bases from J, with 5 bases between. Germline CDR1 reads MNHNS; CDR2 reads SASEGT. DNA for the CDR3: TGTGCCAGCAGTGAAGCGCCAGCCTACGAGCAGTACTTC. It translates to CASSEAPAYEQYF.

This clone was counted a single time. The chain recombines TRBV4-1 with TRBJ2-7; TRBD2 matches at 8 bases. Germline V lookup: CDR1 MGHRA, CDR2 YSYEKL. V dropped 5 bases and J dropped 4; count of bases not matched to a gene: 4. The CDR3 is 13 residues long. This CDR3 is CASSWGLEYEQYF. The CDR3 DNA reads as TGCGCCAGCAGCTGGGGACTAGAATACGAGCAGTACTTC.

This clone was detected only once. The chain combines TRBV10-2 with TRBJ1-1; D gene unclear. Germline CDR1 WSHSY, CDR2 SAAADI. The CDR3 spans 14 residues. Trimming took off 0 bases at V and 4 bases at J, with 9 bases between the two ends. The CDR3 loop is CASSESLRFTEAFF. CDR3 nucleotide sequence: TGCGCCAGCAGTGAGTCGCTGCGTTTCACTGAAGCTTTCTTT.

This clone was detected a few times. The gene calls are TRBV19 and TRBJ2-6; D is ambiguous. Germline CDR1 and CDR2: LNHDA and SQIVND (reference sequence). This CDR3 comprises 14 residues. Trimming removed 10 bases from V and 2 bases from J, with 12 bases in between. The CDR3 reads CATRLGPGANVLTF. The CDR3 DNA sequence: TGTGCCACTAGACTGGGTCCTGGGGCCAACGTCCTGACTTTC.

The V call is TRBV4-1, the J call TRBJ2-1; 10 nucleotides agree with TRBD2. The CDR3 runs to 15 residues. J gave up 4 bases and V 4 bases, and 4 bases lay outside the gene matches. Per the germline V gene, CDR1 is MGHRA and CDR2 is YSYEKL. The CDR3 DNA is TGCGCCAGCAGCCGAGGGACTAGCGAGTACAATGAGCAGTTCTTC. The encoded protein is CASSRGTSEYNEQFF.

The chain combines TRBV7-2 with TRBJ1-5; the match to TRBD1 covers 9 bases. The ends lost 5 bases at V and 5 bases at J; junction bases unmatched: 4. The germline V gene has CDR1 SGHTA and CDR2 FQGNSA. The length of the CDR3 is 14 residues. CDR3 nucleotide sequence: TGTGCCAGCAGCCCTTGGACAGGGGATCAGCCCCAGCATTTT. Its protein product is CASSPWTGDQPQHF. Full variable domain (remainder filled in from reference TRBV7-2 and TRBJ1-5): GAGVSQSPSNKVTEKGKDVELRCDPISGHTALYWYRQSLGQGLEFLIYFQGNSAPDKSGLPSDRFSAERTGGSVSTLTIQRTQQEDSAVYLCASSPWTGDQPQHFGDGTRLSIL.

This chain joins TRBV9 and TRBJ2-3, with D tentatively TRBD2 (6 bases). Germline assignment: CDR1 SGDLS and CDR2 YYNGEE. V shed 5 bases and J shed 2 bases, with 9 bases lying between them. This CDR3 is built from 13 residues. The CDR3 sequence is CASRQDYTDTQYF. The CDR3 DNA sequence: TGTGCCAGCAGACAGGACTACACAGATACGCAGTATTTT. The variable domain in full, with the rest retrieved from reference TRBV9 and TRBJ2-3, is DSGVTQTPKHLITATGQRVTLRCSPRSGDLSVYWYQQSLDQGLQFLIQYYNGEERAKGNILERFSAQQFPDLHSELNLSSLELGDSALYFCASRQDYTDTQYFGPGTRLTVL.

V is TRBV9 and J is TRBJ2-2; D tentatively fits TRBD1 or TRBD2 (5 bases each). This CDR3 has 17 residues. CDR1 is SGDLS, CDR2 YYNGEE, per germline. Trimming took 4 bases from V and 1 from J, leaving 17 bases between them. CDR3 sequence: CASSRTSGQVNTGELFF. In DNA, the CDR3 is TGTGCCAGCAGCCGTACCTCGGGGCAGGTGAACACCGGGGAGCTGTTTTTT.

The chain combines TRBV27 with TRBJ1-5; D perhaps matches TRBD1 (5 bases). CDR3 length: 13 amino acids. In germline, CDR1 is MNHEY, CDR2 SMNVEV (reference sequence). V lost 4 bases, J lost 1 base, and 5 bases lay in between. In DNA form, the CDR3 reads TGTGCCAGCAGTTGGGACAGCAATCAGCCCCAGCATTTT. This sequence encodes CASSWDSNQPQHF.

The J gene is TRBJ2-7, the V gene TRBV11-1; D is unclear. The ends were cut back, 6 bases at V and 3 bases at J, with 12 bases in the middle. Germline CDR1 and CDR2: SGHAT and FQDESV (reference sequence). The CDR3 consists of 13 residues. CDR3 loop: CASSFQANYEQYF. CDR3 nucleotides: TGTGCCAGCAGTTTCCAGGCTAACTACGAGCAGTACTTC.

CDR3 DNA: TGTGCCAGCAGTCCCCGGACTAGCGGGGGAGATAGCACAGATACGCAGTATTTT. Residues: CASSPRTSGGDSTDTQYF. The chain links TRBV27 to TRBJ2-3; 13 bases line up with TRBD2. This CDR3 is 18 amino acids long. The germline V gene has CDR1 MNHEY and CDR2 SMNVEV (reference sequence). J lost 0 bases, V lost 5 bases, and 8 bases had no gene match.

About this clone itself: Relative to the germline gene, one junction end is altered; a read error may explain this. The V and J genes are TRBV7-7 and TRBJ2-1; D is perhaps TRBD1 (6 bases). The V gene's germline CDR1 is SSHAT and CDR2 FNYEAQ (reference sequence). This CDR3 comprises 13 residues. CDR3 protein: CASSRDRSVEQFF. The CDR3 DNA sequence: TGTGCTAGCAGCCGTGACAGGTCGGTTGAGCAGTTCTTC.

The CDR3 DNA sequence: TGTGCCAGCAGCGACACAGGGTACCAAGAGACCCAGTACTTC. Its protein is CASSDTGYQETQYF. The chain is built from TRBV7-9 and TRBJ2-5, with a possible D match to TRBD1 (6 bases). This CDR3 is built from 14 residues. The germline V and J ends were trimmed by 5 bases and 0 bases, with 10 bases remaining between them. Per the germline V gene, CDR1 is SEHNR and CDR2 is FQNEAQ (reference sequence).

CDR3 amino acids: CASRQEDGYTF. CDR3 in DNA: TGTGCCAGCAGGCAGGAGGACGGCTACACCTTC. This sequence joins TRBV2 and TRBJ1-2; no clear D gene. The CDR3 totals 11 residues. In germline, CDR1 is SNHLY, CDR2 FYNNEI. Trimming took 6 bases from V and 8 from J, leaving 10 bases between them.

The V and J genes are TRBV28 and TRBJ1-4, with D unclear. Germline values: CDR1 MDHEN, CDR2 SYDVKM. V was shortened by 1 base and J by 2 bases, with 8 bases between the two germline ends. This CDR3 is built from 15 residues. This chain's CDR3 is CASSLSGPTNEKLFF. The DNA of the CDR3 is TGTGCCAGCAGTTTATCCGGGCCTACTAATGAAAAACTGTTTTTT.

CDR3 amino acids: CASSYWGENTEAFF. The CDR3 DNA reads as TGTGCCAGCAGTTACTGGGGGGAGAACACTGAAGCTTTCTTT. This rearrangement joins TRBV6-6 to TRBJ1-1, with TRBD1 as a possible D gene (5 bases). There are 14 residues in the CDR3. V gave up 1 base and J gave up 1 base, with 7 bases separating them. From germline, CDR1 is MNHNY and CDR2 SVGAGI (reference sequence).

This chain connects TRBV16 to TRBJ1-6; D gene ambiguous. There are 13 residues in the CDR3. V was cut by 1 base and J by 10 bases, with 8 bases left in between. Per germline, CDR1 KGHSY and CDR2 FQNENV. CDR3 sequence: CASSQFAGSPLHF. Here the CDR3 DNA reads TGTGCCAGCAGCCAATTTGCTGGGTCACCCCTCCACTTT.

V and J are TRBV19 and TRBJ2-5; 13 bases match TRBD2. The CDR3 spans 14 residues. The germline V gene encodes CDR1 LNHDA and CDR2 SQIVND (reference sequence). Trimming cost V 9 bases and J 4 bases; bases outside gene matches: 5. This CDR3 is CASQRLAGGETQYF. Written as DNA, the CDR3 is TGTGCCAGCCAAAGACTAGCGGGAGGAGAGACCCAGTACTTC. The full variable domain, completed using reference TRBV19 and TRBJ2-5, is DGGITQSPKYLFRKEGQNVTLSCEQNLNHDAMYWYRQDPGQGLRLIYYSQIVNDFQKGDIAEGYSVSREKKESFPLTVTSAQKNPTAFYLCASQRLAGGETQYFGPGTRLLVL.

This clone showed up just once. The chain is built from TRBV27 and TRBJ2-7; the match to TRBD2 covers 7 bases. Per the germline V gene, CDR1 is MNHEY and CDR2 is SMNVEV (reference sequence). After removal of 3 bases from V and 5 bases from J, the junction contained 7 bases not matched to a gene. The CDR3 spans 14 residues. The CDR3 region has the DNA TGTGCCAGCAGTTTTAGCGGGTACGGCCACGAGCAGTACTTC. Amino acid sequence: CASSFSGYGHEQYF.

The rearrangement joins TRBV28 to TRBJ2-7; 11 bases map to TRBD1. J lost 0 bases, V lost 5 bases, and 12 bases had no gene match. The CDR3 loop spans 18 amino acids. Germline lookup yields CDR1 MDHEN and CDR2 SYDVKM. The CDR3 loop is CASSPLGQGVLGSYEQYF. For the CDR3, the DNA is TGTGCCAGCAGTCCGCTGGGACAGGGGGTCCTTGGCTCCTACGAGCAGTACTTC.

The genes are TRBV7-9 and TRBJ2-6; no clear D. The CDR3 sequence is 16 residues long. From germline, CDR1 is SEHNR and CDR2 FQNEAQ (reference sequence). V lost 1 base and J 2 bases, leaving 9 bases between the germline ends. CDR3 in amino acids: CASSLEGYPGANVLTF. The CDR3 DNA reads as TGTGCCAGCAGCTTAGAAGGATATCCTGGGGCCAACGTCCTGACTTTC.

The gene calls are TRBV5-1 and TRBJ2-5, with unresolved D. From germline, CDR1 is SGHRS and CDR2 YFSETQ. The CDR3 spans 16 residues. Trimming cost V 1 base and J 4 bases, with 17 bases left between them. This CDR3 is CASSLLPTSVPETQYF. The CDR3 coding sequence is TGCGCCAGCAGCTTGCTGCCGACGTCCGTCCCAGAGACCCAGTACTTC.

This clone was detected once. The CDR3 protein is CASSLSQVPYEQYF. The DNA for the CDR3 is TGCGCCAGCAGCTTGAGCCAGGTTCCCTACGAGCAGTACTTC. J is TRBJ2-7 and V is TRBV5-1, with D hard to call. Germline CDR1 reads SGHRS; CDR2 reads YFSETQ. V was shortened by 1 base and J by 2 bases, with 10 bases between the two germline ends. The CDR3 runs 14 residues.

The genes are TRBV27 and TRBJ2-3, with a tentative D call TRBD2 (5 bases). There are 13 residues in the CDR3. Looked up from germline, CDR1 is MNHEY and CDR2 is SMNVEV (reference sequence). With 6 bases removed from V and 6 bases from J, the gap between germline ends came to 13 bases. The CDR3 DNA reads TGTGCCAGCAGACAAACTAGTGTCGATACGCAGTATTTT. It specifies CASRQTSVDTQYF.

The gene calls are TRBV4-1 and TRBJ2-7; 8 bases are a match to TRBD1. The V gene end was trimmed by 0 bases and the J gene end by 1 base; junction bases not matched to a gene: 11. This CDR3 is built from 18 residues. CDR1 and CDR2 from the germline V gene are MGHRA and YSYEKL. CDR3 sequence reads: CASSQDRGQGAISYEQYF. The CDR3 DNA sequence: TGCGCCAGCAGCCAAGATCGTGGACAGGGCGCGATATCCTACGAGCAGTACTTC.

The chain employs TRBV5-1 and TRBJ2-4; no definite D call. The germline V gene has CDR1 SGHRS and CDR2 YFSETQ. The CDR3 has 14 amino acids. Trimming cost V 0 bases and J 4 bases, with 8 bases left between them. CDR3 DNA: TGCGCCAGCAGCTTGGAGTCGCCTAAAAACATTCAGTACTTC. Protein: CASSLESPKNIQYF.